This TCR beta chain appears in the sequencing data of a study of blood T cell repertoires in COVID-19. Per the original methods: Amplification with reference gene primers provided the estimates of nucleated cell counts. Repertoires were generated with immunoSEQ multiplex PCR, while TCRdb's copy carries only in-frame clones and drops some. D and trimming come from the DNA, and the V and J calls and clone size come from that table. This sample yields some 400,000 clones, of which 90% are seen a single time; 5% to 8.5% belongs to the top ten. V lost 7 bases and J lost 3; bases outside the gene matches: 9. Germline CDR1 MNHEY, CDR2 SVGAGI. CDR3 length: 15 amino acids.

Sequenced sample: peripheral blood. The clonotype comes from a man aged 18 to 29 with active or convalescent COVID-19. The V and J genes are TRBV6-5 and TRBJ1-5, with 7 bases aligning to TRBD1. The CDR3 nucleotides are TGTGCCAGCACGGCGACAGGGTCCATCAATCAGCCCCAGCATTTT. Residues: CASTATGSINQPQHF.